The clone carrying this TCR beta chain occurred many times. Its antigen is currently unknown. TCRdb reprocessed the PCR reads with MiXCR, giving one entry per CDR3 protein. The sample has 70,000 to 95,000 distinct CDR3 sequences; around 20% are singletons. The germline V and J ends were trimmed by 0 bases and 1 base, with 12 bases remaining between them. From germline, CDR1 is MNHEY and CDR2 SVGEGT. The CDR3 totals 16 residues. This specimen belongs to a study of molecular identifiers for immune sequencing clone quantification. Study-level findings and limits: It was shown that clones above 20 RNA copies held over 99% of effector molecules, but under 1% in naive cells. Underestimation of highly expanded clone sizes could arise where identical TCR molecules share a barcode.

The chain uses TRBV6-2 or TRBV6-3 and TRBJ1-1, with D unclear. Material: naive CD8+ T cells from blood, with Jurkat cell RNA spiked in. This sample's subset: FACS-sorted CD8+CD4-CCR7+CD45RA+ naive T cells. This clonotype was sampled from a human donor in good health. Some libraries in this study had Jurkat cell RNA spiked in. In nucleotides, the CDR3 is TGTGCCAGCAGTTACTCGACCGCCGAACCGAACACTGAAGCTTTCTTT. This encodes CASSYSTAEPNTEAFF.